This TCR beta chain derives from a study of cytomegalovirus exposure and HLA in healthy donors (TCRdb year 2017). Regarding the complete study: An earlier analysis of 587 of the donors reported 276 Gb of sequence data and more than 90 million unique TCR beta sequences from 150 million to 200 million T cells. An early release that covered 500 to 800 HLA-typed donors contained about 300 gigabases of sequencing data and 65 million to 100 million unique TCR sequences. The genetic ancestry cluster associated with self-reported Caucasian donors included roughly four fifths of the 398 genotyped donors. The study aimed to test whether cataloging public T cell receptors could reveal signatures of past pathogen exposure. The T cell repertoires of under 750 subjects were profiled by immunosequencing and related to cytomegalovirus serostatus. Besides the first cohort of approximately 710 subjects, a separate validation cohort made up of 120 different subjects was used. To predict cytomegalovirus infection status, the study combined high-throughput TCR immunosequencing, statistical association of individual TCRs with disease status, and machine learning. A later analysis re-examined previously published TCR beta repertoires from hundreds of donors and added high-resolution HLA genotyping to investigate patterns of TCR occurrence. Rather than drawing on any new phenotypic data, the later analysis identified candidate immune exposures from TCR beta sequences and the way those sequences occurred across donors. In an earlier analysis of over 550 of the donors, high-throughput TCR beta sequencing was used to judge whether each TCR beta V gene segment behaved as functional or pseudogenic. Donor age, sex, ethnicity and CMV serostatus were compiled alongside the repertoire data. A later genetic analysis used genome-wide SNP genotypes for about 55% of the 666 donors, treating that subset as a discovery cohort. Every discovery cohort repertoire had been produced on one sequencing platform. HLA typing included class I and class II loci at four-digit resolution. The number of typed donors differed by locus: about 629-630 for A, B, C, DRB1 and DQB1; approximately 520 for DQA1; some 590 for DPA1; and 400 to 480 for DPB1. Roughly five DR-DQ haplotypes were handled as single units for association and clustering because linkage in the cohort was strong. Among 300 to 500 genotyped donors of the cohort, an average of roughly 230,000 unique TCR beta nucleotide sequences was sequenced per donor, of which about 18% were non-productive.

Library preparation was by the immunoSEQ multiplex PCR assay. For the multiplex PCR, a mixture combining 60 forward primers for TCR Vbeta segments and 13 reverse primers for TCR Jbeta segments was used. The CDR3 region of rearranged TCR beta genes was amplified from genomic DNA by a multiplex PCR assay. The Illumina HiSeq System was used to sequence the amplified TCR beta libraries as 87-base-pair reads. From the authors' description of their analysis: A later analysis tallied tens of millions of unique TCR beta chains across the 700 or so repertoires, and about 12 million of those chains were shared by two or more donors. To remove PCR and sequencing errors, raw reads were error-corrected and collapsed into unique sequences using a nearest-neighbor algorithm that merged closely related sequences. Alignment of CDR3 sequences to IMGT reference sequences was used to assign V, D and J gene segments. For a sequence to be retained, at least a six-nucleotide match to both a V gene segment and a J gene segment was required. A rearrangement counted as productive if the CDR3 had no stop codons and remained in frame with V and J, and every other rearrangement counted as non-productive. CDR3 was defined by IMGT convention, running from the second conserved V-encoded cysteine to the conserved J-encoded phenylalanine. The earlier analysis of approximately 500 of the donors excluded sequences that lacked an unambiguous match to a single V gene segment. In an earlier analysis of a few hundred of the donors, V segments were called functional above 56.7% productive rearrangements and were called segregating when the between-donor standard deviation exceeded 5%. A statistical classification framework was built to diagnose cytomegalovirus status from the catalog of TCR beta chain sequences. In a later analysis, TCR nucleotide sequences were compared against IMGT/GENE-DB human TR gene sequences so that V and J genes could be assigned. A later analysis assigned CDR3 sequences and most-parsimonious VDJ recombination scenarios with the TCRdist pipeline. In a later analysis, each TCR beta chain was defined by its CDR3 amino acid sequence together with its V-gene family, and reads without a unique V-gene family were excluded. To address suspected cross-contamination and a sequencing artifact, a later analysis removed 550 to 750 highly shared, low-generation-probability nucleotide sequences. For each public chain, a later analysis derived a clonal expansion index from normalized ranks of inferred template counts within each repertoire. In a later analysis, generation probabilities were computed using a VDJ recombination model fitted to out-of-frame rearrangements, and the results were checked against IGoR. In a later analysis, hypergeometric tests were used to score TCR-TCR, TCR-HLA and TCR-CMV co-occurrence, with a repertoire-size bias correction applied to TCR pairs. To estimate false discovery rates, a later analysis permuted the HLA or CMV assignments 20 times. In a later analysis, co-occurring TCRs were grouped using DBSCAN, with TCRdist sequence similarity added in when clustering inside HLA-allele-positive subsets. Repertoires with fewer than 30,000 or more than 120,000 public chains, plus five repertoires with anomalous nucleotide sharing, were excluded from co-occurrence clustering. Entries here come from immuneACCESS through TCRdb and include only in-frame sequences with V and J called. Some clones fail to appear in such tables; in the studies checked, an unresolved V gene covers under half of the shortfall, and the cause of the remainder is unknown. The D gene and trimming were derived from the DNA, and the V and J assignments and clone size from that table. For this sample the table gives 100,000 or so clones, of which approximately 77% were detected only once. The ten largest clones capture 4.9% of the sample.

The cohort was made up of approximately 700 healthy bone marrow donors. All cohort members were sampled while nominally healthy, although unrecorded immune exposures were likely present. The donor tested CMV seronegative and was one of the 352 seronegative cohort members. A peripheral blood sample was collected from each donor, and TCR beta sequencing was performed on peripheral blood mononuclear cells. The Qiagen DNeasy Blood Extraction Kit was used to extract genomic DNA from the blood cell samples. Trimming takes 0 bases off V and 3 bases off J; junction bases not matched to a gene: 2. The CDR1 and CDR2 encoded by the germline V gene are MGHRA and YSYEKL. The CDR3 starts with the cysteine, ends with the phenylalanine, and has 14 residues. Only the CDR3 region is kept as DNA, spanning 42 bases read in frame from base 1. This clone was counted only a few times. What antigen it recognizes has not been identified. Within one base of it there is no much larger clone, and no base qualities were kept.

What the study reported, not specific to this receptor: The classifier was reported to diagnose cytomegalovirus status with high specificity and sensitivity in both the original cohort and the validation cohort. For the cohort, immune exposure information was limited to CMV serostatus. The study gave a list of about 170 TCR beta chains associated with cytomegalovirus. While some public TCRs were present in many individuals, most TCR sequences turned up only very rarely across donors. Correlated functional status among segregating V segments might be attributable to linkage disequilibrium, but an unknown experimental factor could not be ruled out. The cohort was sequenced for TCR beta chains only, and without alpha or paired-chain data the features that could be detected were limited. In a later analysis, 15,000 to 20,000 TCR beta sequences were associated with specific HLA alleles at a false discovery rate of 0.05. Because counts were too low, roughly 16 rarely observed V segments, including chromosome 9 orphons, were excluded from the earlier analysis of some 540 of the donors. In vitro tests confirmed that three of the cytomegalovirus-associated TCR beta chains recognize cytomegalovirus antigens. In a later analysis, HLA-associated TCR beta chains were found to be more clonally expanded and to have lower generation probabilities than equally common non-associated chains. In an earlier analysis of 587 of the donors, most TCR beta V segments appeared in productive rearrangements about 87% or about 30% of the time, broadly matching IMGT annotations. The sequencing pipeline was judged likely to have produced a cluster of highly shared sequence variants as a technical artifact. An association between a missense DCLRE1C variant and V-gene and J-gene trimming of TCR beta chains was found in a later genetic analysis and replicated in an independent cohort. According to a later analysis, TCR association rates differed among HLA loci, with DRB1 alleles showing the most associated TCRs and HLA-C alleles showing the fewest. The 87-base-pair reads could not distinguish some IMGT-functional V segments, including TRBV6-2 and TRBV6-3, so those segments were excluded. Presence/absence analyses assumed roughly uniform sequencing depth across donors, an assumption that may not hold. Several of the top co-occurrence clusters appeared to be linked to parvovirus B19, influenza, CMV and Epstein-Barr virus, according to a later analysis. Most CMV-associated TCR beta chains appeared to be HLA-restricted in a later analysis, and the HLA associations seemed to be driven largely by CMV exposure. According to the authors, the approach could potentially be generalized to other disease states and immunological phenotypes. A later genetic analysis reported fewer N-insertions in productive TCRs among donors in an Asian-associated ancestry cluster than the approximately 700-donor mean. Because HLA typing was unavailable for some donors at each locus, only the typed subset was used in association tests. When HLA alleles, especially DR and DQ, strongly co-occurred, attributing TCR associations to individual alleles was difficult. A further reported finding was that TCR beta sequences accurately predicted the HLA-A and HLA-B alleles for most subjects in the first cohort.

The chain employs TRBV4-1 and TRBJ2-7, with TRBD2 matching 7 junction bases. This receptor was obtained from a middle-aged woman in good health and CMV-seronegative. Sample: PBMCs. The nucleotides read TGCGCCAGCAGCCAAGAGGGGGACTACTACGAGCAGTACTTC. This gives the protein CASSQEGDYYEQYF.